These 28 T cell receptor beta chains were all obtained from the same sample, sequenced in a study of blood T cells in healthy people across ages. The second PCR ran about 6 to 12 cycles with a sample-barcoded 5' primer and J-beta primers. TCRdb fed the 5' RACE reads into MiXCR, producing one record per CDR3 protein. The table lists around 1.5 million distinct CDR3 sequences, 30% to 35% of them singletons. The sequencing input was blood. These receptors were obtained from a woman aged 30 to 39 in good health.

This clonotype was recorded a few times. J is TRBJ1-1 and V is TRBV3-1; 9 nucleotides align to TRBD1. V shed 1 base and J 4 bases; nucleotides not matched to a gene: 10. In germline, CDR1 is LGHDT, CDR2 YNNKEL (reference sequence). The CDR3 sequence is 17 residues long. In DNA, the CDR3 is TGTGCCAGCAGCCAAGTTCTGGTAAAGGACAGGGGCACTGAAGCTTTCTTT. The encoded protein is CASSQVLVKDRGTEAFF.

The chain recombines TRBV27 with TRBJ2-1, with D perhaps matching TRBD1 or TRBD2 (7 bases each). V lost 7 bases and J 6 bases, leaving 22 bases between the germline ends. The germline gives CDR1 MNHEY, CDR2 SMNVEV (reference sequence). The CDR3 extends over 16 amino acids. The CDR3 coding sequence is TGTGCCAGCACCCCTCCGCAGGGGGAGGGCCCCAATGAGCAGTTCTTC. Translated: CASTPPQGEGPNEQFF.

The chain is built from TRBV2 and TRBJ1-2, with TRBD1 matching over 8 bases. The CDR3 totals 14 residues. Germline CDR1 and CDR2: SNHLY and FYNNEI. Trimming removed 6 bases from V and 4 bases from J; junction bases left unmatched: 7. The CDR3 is CASRMDRDTYGYTF. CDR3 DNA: TGTGCCAGCAGAATGGACAGGGACACCTATGGCTACACCTTC.

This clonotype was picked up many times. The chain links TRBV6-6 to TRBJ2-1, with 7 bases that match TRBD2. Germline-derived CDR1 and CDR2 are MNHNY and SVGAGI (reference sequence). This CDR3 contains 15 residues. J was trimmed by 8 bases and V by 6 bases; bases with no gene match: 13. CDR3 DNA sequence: TGTGCCAGCAGACGAACCGGGACTACCCCCCATGAGCAGTTCTTC. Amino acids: CASRRTGTTPHEQFF.

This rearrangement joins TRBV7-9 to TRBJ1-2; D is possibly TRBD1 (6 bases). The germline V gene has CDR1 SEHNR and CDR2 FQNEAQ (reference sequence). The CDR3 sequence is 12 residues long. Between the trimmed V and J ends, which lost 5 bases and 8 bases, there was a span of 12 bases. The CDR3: CASSPQGVGYTF. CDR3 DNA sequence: TGTGCCAGCAGCCCACAGGGAGTAGGCTACACCTTC.

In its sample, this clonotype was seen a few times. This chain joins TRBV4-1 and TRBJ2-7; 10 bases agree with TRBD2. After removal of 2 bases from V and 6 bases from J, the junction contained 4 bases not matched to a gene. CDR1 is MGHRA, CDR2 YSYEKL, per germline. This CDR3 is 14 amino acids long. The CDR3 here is CASSQLAGVSEQYF. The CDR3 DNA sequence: TGCGCCAGCAGCCAACTAGCGGGAGTATCCGAGCAGTACTTC.

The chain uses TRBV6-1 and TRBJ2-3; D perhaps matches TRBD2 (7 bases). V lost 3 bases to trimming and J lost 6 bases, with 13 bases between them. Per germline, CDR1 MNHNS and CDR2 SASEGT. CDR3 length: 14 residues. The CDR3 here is CASSDGGGVDTQYF. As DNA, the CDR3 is TGTGCCAGCAGTGACGGAGGGGGGGTGGATACGCAGTATTTT.

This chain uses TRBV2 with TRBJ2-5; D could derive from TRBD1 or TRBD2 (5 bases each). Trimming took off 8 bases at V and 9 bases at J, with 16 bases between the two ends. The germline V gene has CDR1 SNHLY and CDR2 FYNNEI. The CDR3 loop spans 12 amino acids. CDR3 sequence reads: CASGGDPVAQYF. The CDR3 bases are TGTGCCAGCGGGGGTGATCCAGTGGCCCAGTACTTC.

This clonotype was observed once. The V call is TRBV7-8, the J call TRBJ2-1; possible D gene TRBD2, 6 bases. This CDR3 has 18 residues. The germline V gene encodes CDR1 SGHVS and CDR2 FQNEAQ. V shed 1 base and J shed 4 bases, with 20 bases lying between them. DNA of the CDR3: TGTGCCAGCAGCTTAGTCCCTAACGGGAGTTTAGGGTACAATGAGCAGTTCTTC. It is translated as CASSLVPNGSLGYNEQFF.

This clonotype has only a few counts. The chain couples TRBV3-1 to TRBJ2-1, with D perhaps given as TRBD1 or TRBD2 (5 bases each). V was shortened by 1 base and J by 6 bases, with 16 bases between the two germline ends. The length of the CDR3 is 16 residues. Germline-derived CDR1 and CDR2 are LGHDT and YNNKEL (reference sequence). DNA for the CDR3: TGTGCCAGCAGCCAAGTCCTGAGCCTGGGACCCAATGAGCAGTTCTTC. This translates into CASSQVLSLGPNEQFF.

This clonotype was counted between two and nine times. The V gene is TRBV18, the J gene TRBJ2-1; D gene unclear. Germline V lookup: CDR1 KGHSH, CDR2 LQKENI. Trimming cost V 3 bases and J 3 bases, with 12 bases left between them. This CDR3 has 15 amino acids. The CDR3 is CASSPTEAYYNEQFF. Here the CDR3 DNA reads TGTGCCAGCTCACCCACAGAGGCCTACTACAATGAGCAGTTCTTC.

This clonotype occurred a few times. CDR3 DNA sequence: TGCGCCAGCAGTGGCATTGATAGCAATCAGCCCCAGCATTTT. It translates to CASSGIDSNQPQHF. The V gene is TRBV10-2, the J gene TRBJ1-5; no definite D call. The germline V gene encodes CDR1 WSHSY and CDR2 SAAADI. Trimming stripped 4 bases from V and 0 bases from J, with 7 bases between. CDR3 length: 14 amino acids.

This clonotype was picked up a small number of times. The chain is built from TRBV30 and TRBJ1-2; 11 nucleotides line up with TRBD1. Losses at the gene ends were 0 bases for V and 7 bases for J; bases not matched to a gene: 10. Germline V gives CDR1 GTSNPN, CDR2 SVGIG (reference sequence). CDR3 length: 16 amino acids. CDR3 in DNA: TGTGCCTGGAGTGTACGCAGGGACAGGGGGGGAGGTGGCTACACCTTC. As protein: CAWSVRRDRGGGGYTF.

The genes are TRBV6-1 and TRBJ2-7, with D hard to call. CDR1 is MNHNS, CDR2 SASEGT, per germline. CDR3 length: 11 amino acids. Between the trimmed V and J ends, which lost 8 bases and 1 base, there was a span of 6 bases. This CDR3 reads CASEESYEQYF. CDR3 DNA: TGTGCCAGCGAGGAATCCTACGAGCAGTACTTC.

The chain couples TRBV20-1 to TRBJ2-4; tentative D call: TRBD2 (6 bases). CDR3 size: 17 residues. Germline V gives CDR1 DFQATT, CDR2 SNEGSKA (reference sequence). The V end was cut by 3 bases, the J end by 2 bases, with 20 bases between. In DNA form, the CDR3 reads TGCAGTGCTAGGGCGACTCGGGGGAACTTAACCAAAAACATTCAGTACTTC. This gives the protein CSARATRGNLTKNIQYF.

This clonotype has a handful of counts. CDR3: CSAPTGERNYGYTF. CDR3 DNA sequence: TGCAGTGCTCCCACAGGGGAAAGGAACTATGGCTACACCTTC. J is TRBJ1-2 and V is TRBV20-1; 7 nucleotides align to TRBD1. The CDR3 runs 14 residues. From germline, CDR1 is DFQATT and CDR2 SNEGSKA (reference sequence). The ends lost 5 bases at V and 2 bases at J; junction bases unmatched: 8.

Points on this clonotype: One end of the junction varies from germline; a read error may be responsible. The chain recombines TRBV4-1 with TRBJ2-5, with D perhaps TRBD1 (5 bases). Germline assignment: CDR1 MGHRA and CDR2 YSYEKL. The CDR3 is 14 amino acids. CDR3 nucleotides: TGCGCCAGCGGCCAAGACCAGGGAAGGGAGACCCAGTACTTC. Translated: CASGQDQGRETQYF.

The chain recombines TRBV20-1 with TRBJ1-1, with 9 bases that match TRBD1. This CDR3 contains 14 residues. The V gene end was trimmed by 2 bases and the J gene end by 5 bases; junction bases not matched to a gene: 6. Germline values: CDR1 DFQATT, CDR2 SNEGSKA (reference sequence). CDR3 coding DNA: TGCAGTGCTAGATACCGGACAGGGGAGACTGAAGCTTTCTTT. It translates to CSARYRTGETEAFF.

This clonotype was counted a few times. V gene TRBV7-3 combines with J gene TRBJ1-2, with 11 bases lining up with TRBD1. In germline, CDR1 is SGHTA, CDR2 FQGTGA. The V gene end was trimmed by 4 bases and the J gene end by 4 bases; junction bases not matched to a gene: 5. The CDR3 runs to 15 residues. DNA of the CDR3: TGTGCCAGCAGCTACCGGACAGGGGGCGTCTATGGCTACACCTTC. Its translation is CASSYRTGGVYGYTF.

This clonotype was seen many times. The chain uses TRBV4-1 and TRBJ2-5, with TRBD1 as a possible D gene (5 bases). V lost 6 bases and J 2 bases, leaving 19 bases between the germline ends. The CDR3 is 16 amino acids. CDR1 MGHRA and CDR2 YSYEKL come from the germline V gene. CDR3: CASRKGWAQRQETQYF. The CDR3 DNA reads TGCGCCAGCAGGAAGGGGTGGGCGCAGAGGCAAGAGACCCAGTACTTC.

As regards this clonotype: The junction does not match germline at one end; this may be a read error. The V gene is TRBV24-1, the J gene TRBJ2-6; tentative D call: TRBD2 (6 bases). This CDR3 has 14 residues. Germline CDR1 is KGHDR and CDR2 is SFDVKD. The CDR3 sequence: CATSDSGGANVPTF. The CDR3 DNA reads TGTGCCACCAGTGATTCAGGAGGGGCCAACGTCCCGACTTTC.

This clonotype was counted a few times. CDR3 region: CASSQELVAEAYNEQFF. In DNA form, the CDR3 reads TGTGCCAGCAGCCAAGAGTTGGTGGCGGAGGCCTACAATGAGCAGTTCTTC. This sequence joins TRBV4-2 and TRBJ2-1, with D tentatively TRBD2 (5 bases). V was cut by 0 bases and J by 2 bases, with 14 bases left in between. In germline, CDR1 is LGHNA, CDR2 YNFKEQ. The CDR3 contains 17 residues.

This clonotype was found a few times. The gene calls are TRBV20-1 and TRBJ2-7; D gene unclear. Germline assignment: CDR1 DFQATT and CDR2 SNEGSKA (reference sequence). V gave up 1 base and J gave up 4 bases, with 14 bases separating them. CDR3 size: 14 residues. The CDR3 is CSARGRSIGYEQYF. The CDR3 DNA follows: TGCAGTGCTAGAGGTCGCTCAATTGGGTACGAGCAGTACTTC.

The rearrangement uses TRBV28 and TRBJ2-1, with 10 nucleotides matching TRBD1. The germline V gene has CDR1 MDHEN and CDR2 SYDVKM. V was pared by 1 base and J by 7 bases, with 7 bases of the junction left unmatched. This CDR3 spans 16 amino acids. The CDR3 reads CASSLSGQGVQNEQFF. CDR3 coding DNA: TGTGCCAGCAGTTTATCTGGACAGGGGGTGCAAAATGAGCAGTTCTTC.

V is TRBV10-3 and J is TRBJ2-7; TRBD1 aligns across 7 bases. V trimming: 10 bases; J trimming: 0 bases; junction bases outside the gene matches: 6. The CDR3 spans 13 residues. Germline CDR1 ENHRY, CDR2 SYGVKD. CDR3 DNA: TGTGCCAACCGAGGGGGCGACTCCTACGAGCAGTACTTC. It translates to CANRGGDSYEQYF.

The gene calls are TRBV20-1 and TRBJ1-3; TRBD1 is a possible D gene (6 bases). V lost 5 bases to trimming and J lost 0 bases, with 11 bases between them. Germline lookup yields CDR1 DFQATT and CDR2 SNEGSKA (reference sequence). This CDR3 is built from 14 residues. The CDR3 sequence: CSAYDRRSGNTIYF. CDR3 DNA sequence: TGCAGTGCTTATGACAGGCGCTCTGGAAACACCATATATTTT.

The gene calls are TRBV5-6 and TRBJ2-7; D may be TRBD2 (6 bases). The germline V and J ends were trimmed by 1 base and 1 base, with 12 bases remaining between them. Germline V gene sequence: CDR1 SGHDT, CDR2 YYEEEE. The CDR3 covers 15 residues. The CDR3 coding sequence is TGTGCCAGCAGCTTGTTGGCAGGGACTTCCTACGAGCAGTACTTC. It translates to CASSLLAGTSYEQYF. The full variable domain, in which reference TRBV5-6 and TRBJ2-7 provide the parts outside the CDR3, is DAGVTQSPTHLIKTRGQQVTLRCSPKSGHDTVSWYQQALGQGPQFIFQYYEEEERQRGNFPDRFSGHQFPNYSSELNVNALLLGDSALYLCASSLLAGTSYEQYFGPGTRLTVT.

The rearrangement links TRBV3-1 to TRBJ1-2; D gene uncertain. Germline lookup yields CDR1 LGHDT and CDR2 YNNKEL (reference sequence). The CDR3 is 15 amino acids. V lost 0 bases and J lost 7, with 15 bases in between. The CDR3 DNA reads TGTGCCAGCAGCCAAGATCCCGGAGTTGGAGCTGGCTACACCTTC. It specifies CASSQDPGVGAGYTF.